These 5 T cell receptor beta chains came from one sample sequenced in a study of radiotherapy plus CTLA-4 blockade in lung cancer. Repertoires were generated with immunoSEQ multiplex PCR, while TCRdb's copy carries only in-frame clones and drops some. The sample contains around 22,000 clones, 70% to 75% of which appear only once. The sample consisted of peripheral blood, taken from a patient treated with radiotherapy plus ipilimumab. The receptors were sampled from a human donor with non-small cell lung cancer whose response to radiotherapy plus ipilimumab could not be evaluated.

The chain joins TRBV4-1 to TRBJ1-3; 9 bases align to TRBD1. Germline trimming cut 4 bases from V and 0 bases from J; bases unmatched to any gene: 7. CDR3 length: 17 residues. From germline, CDR1 is MGHRA and CDR2 YSYEKL. The CDR3 loop reads CASSPGQGPISGNTIYF. In nucleotides, the CDR3 is TGCGCCAGCAGCCCGGGACAGGGCCCTATCTCTGGAAACACCATATATTTT.

The chain carries TRBV20-1 and TRBJ1-4; D not resolved. Trimming removed 7 bases from V and 7 bases from J, with 10 bases in between. Looked up from germline, CDR1 is DFQATT and CDR2 is SNEGSKA (reference sequence). The CDR3 consists of 11 residues. The CDR3 bases are TGCAGTGTATTGCTGGCTGAAAAACTGTTTTTT. This gives the protein CSVLLAEKLFF.

The V gene is TRBV7-6, the J gene TRBJ2-2; 13 bases match TRBD2. The CDR3 totals 16 residues. The germline V gene has CDR1 SGHVS and CDR2 FNYEAQ. J was trimmed by 6 bases and V by 1 base; bases with no gene match: 2. CDR3 in DNA: TGTGCCAGCAGCTTAGTTGGACTAGCGGGAGCCGGGGAGCTGTTTTTT. Its translation is CASSLVGLAGAGELFF. Filled out from reference TRBV7-6 and TRBJ2-2, the complete variable domain reads GAGVSQSPRYKVTKRGQDVALRCDPISGHVSLYWYRQALGQGPEFLTYFNYEAQQDKSGLPNDRFSAERPEGSISTLTIQRTEQRDSAMYRCASSLVGLAGAGELFFGEGSRLTVL.

J is TRBJ2-7 and V is TRBV7-6, with D tentatively TRBD2 (6 bases). Trimming stripped 5 bases from V and 3 bases from J, with 14 bases between. This CDR3 spans 14 amino acids. CDR1 and CDR2 (germline): SGHVS, FNYEAQ. DNA for the CDR3: TGTGCCAGCAGCCCGACTAGTTCTCTCTACGAGCAGTACTTC. This encodes CASSPTSSLYEQYF.

This clone was found a few times. The chain carries TRBV4-3 and TRBJ2-7, with 7 bases lining up with TRBD2. There are 14 residues in the CDR3. Germline V gene sequence: CDR1 LGHNA, CDR2 YSLEER. J was trimmed by 4 bases and V by 1 base; bases with no gene match: 4. CDR3 sequence: CASSQAGGGYEQYF. The CDR3 DNA is TGCGCCAGCAGCCAAGCGGGAGGAGGGTACGAGCAGTACTTC.